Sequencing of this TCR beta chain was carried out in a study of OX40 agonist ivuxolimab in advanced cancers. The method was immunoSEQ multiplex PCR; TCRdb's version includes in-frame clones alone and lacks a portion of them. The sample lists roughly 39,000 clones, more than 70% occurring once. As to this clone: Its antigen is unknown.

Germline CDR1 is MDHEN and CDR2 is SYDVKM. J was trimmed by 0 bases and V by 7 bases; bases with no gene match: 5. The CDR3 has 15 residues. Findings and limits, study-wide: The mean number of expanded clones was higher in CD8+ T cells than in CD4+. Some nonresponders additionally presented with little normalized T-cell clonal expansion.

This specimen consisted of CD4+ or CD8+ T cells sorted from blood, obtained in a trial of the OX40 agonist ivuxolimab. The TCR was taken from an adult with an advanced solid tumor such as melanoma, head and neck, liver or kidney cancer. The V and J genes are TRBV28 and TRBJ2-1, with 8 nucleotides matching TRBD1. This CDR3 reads CASKRTGSSYNEQFF. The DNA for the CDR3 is TGTGCCAGCAAACGGACAGGGAGCTCCTACAATGAGCAGTTCTTC.